This TCR beta chain is drawn from a study of cytomegalovirus exposure and HLA in healthy donors. Whole-study context: The same platform as the roughly 700 first-cohort repertoires was used for the 120 validation repertoires, a later analysis reported.

The study's findings and limits: Most TCR sequences were uncommon, yet certain public TCRs appeared in many donors. In vitro confirmation showed a few CMV-associated chains to be CMV antigen specific.

In this sample, this clone turned up once. Its matching antigen is unknown. Profiled with immunoSEQ multiplex PCR; TCRdb holds only in-frame clones, not every one. The repertoire includes 250,000 to 350,000 clones, around 90% of them detected once, and more than 0.9% sits in the top ten. Germline V gives CDR1 SGHTA, CDR2 FQGNSA. The CDR3 has 15 amino acids. Unmatched junction bases numbered 2, after V lost 1 base and J lost 2 bases. This clonotype originated in a woman in her thirties in good health and CMV-seropositive. The chain is built from TRBV7-2 and TRBJ2-4; 7 nucleotides agree with TRBD2. What was sequenced was PBMCs. The CDR3 spells CASSLGAGTKNIQYF. The DNA for the CDR3 is TGTGCCAGCAGCTTAGGAGCGGGAACCAAAAACATTCAGTACTTC.